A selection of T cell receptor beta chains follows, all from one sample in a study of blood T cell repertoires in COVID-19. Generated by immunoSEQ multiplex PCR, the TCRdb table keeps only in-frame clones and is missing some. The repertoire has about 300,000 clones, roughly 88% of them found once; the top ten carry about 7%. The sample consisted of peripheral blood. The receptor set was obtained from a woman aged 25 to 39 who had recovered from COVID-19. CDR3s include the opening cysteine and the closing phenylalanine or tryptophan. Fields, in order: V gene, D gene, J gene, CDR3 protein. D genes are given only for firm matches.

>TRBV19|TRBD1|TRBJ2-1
CATRPGTGYVNEQFF
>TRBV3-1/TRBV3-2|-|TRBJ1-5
CASSPSGNQPQHF
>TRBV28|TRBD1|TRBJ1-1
CASNPGTGDVTEAFF
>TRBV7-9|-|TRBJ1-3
CASSSPVGGRSSGNTIYF
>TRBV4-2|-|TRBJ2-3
CASSPRGTWTDTQYF
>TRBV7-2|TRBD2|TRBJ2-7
CASSLSGGRLYEQYF
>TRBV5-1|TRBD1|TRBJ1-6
CASSPGQGIGNSPLHF
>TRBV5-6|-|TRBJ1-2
CASSLNYGYTF
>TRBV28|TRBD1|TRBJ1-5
CASSSRDSPAGQPQHF
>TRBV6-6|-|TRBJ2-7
CASSYSGAPYEQYF
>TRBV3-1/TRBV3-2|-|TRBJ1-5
CASSQSNTDQPQHF
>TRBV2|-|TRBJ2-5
CASTLTGTETQYF
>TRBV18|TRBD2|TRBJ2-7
CASSPVSGGAFEQYF
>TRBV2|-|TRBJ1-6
CASSDFRGGDSPLHF
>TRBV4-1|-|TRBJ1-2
CASSEQAGGASYGYTF
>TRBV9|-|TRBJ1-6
CASSGWGLNSPLHF
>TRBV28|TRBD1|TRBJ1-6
CASRPGQRNSPLHF